The next 16 T cell receptor beta chains were all read from a single sample in a study of T-cell reconstitution after alpha-beta-depleted transplantation in children. A TCRbeta library incorporating unique molecular identifiers was prepared. TCRdb reanalysed the PCR reads using MiXCR and keeps one entry per CDR3 protein. The sample holds approximately 200,000 distinct CDR3 sequences, 13% to 15% seen once. The input for sequencing was PBMCs from the stem cell graft donor, taken from the stem cell graft. The receptors derive from a human donor who donated a stem cell graft to a child with acute lymphoblastic leukemia.

This clonotype was seen more than once but under ten times. This sequence joins TRBV5-1 and TRBJ1-1; possible D gene TRBD1, 5 bases. Between the trimmed V and J ends, which lost 4 bases and 0 bases, there was a span of 16 bases. Germline CDR1 and CDR2: SGHRS and YFSETQ. The CDR3 length is 16 residues. CDR3 bases: TGCGCCAGCAGCGCCCGACAGACAGTGTTGAACACTGAAGCTTTCTTT. Translating it yields CASSARQTVLNTEAFF.

This clonotype was detected only once. This clone may be a read error of a much larger clone one base away. This chain uses TRBV12-3 or TRBV12-4 with TRBJ2-6; TRBD1 matches at 12 bases. The CDR3 consists of 18 residues. The ends lost 6 bases at V and 2 bases at J; junction bases unmatched: 8. The CDR3 loop reads CASRESGTGGPGANVLTF. The DNA for the CDR3 is TGTGCCAGCAGAGAATCCGGGACAGGGGGCCCTGGGGCCAACGTCCTGACTTTC.

This clonotype showed up many times. In DNA form, the CDR3 reads TGCAGTGCTAGAGATATGGGACAGCTGAACACTGAAGCTTTCTTT. Protein sequence: CSARDMGQLNTEAFF. The chain uses TRBV20-1 and TRBJ1-1, with 7 bases fitting TRBD1. Trimming at V came to 0 bases and at J to 0 bases, leaving 4 bases not matched to a gene. The CDR3 runs to 15 residues. Germline V gene data show CDR1 as DFQATT and CDR2 as SNEGSKA (reference sequence).

In its sample, this clonotype was seen many times. V gene TRBV7-9 combines with J gene TRBJ2-7; D not certain. CDR1 and CDR2 from the germline V gene are SEHNR and FQNEAQ (reference sequence). The CDR3 runs 14 residues. The V end was cut by 5 bases, the J end by 8 bases, with 19 bases between. The CDR3 loop reads CASSQDTTSPQQYF. CDR3 sequence (DNA): TGTGCCAGCAGCCAAGACACCACAAGCCCCCAGCAGTACTTC. Looking up the rest from reference TRBV7-9 and TRBJ2-7 gives the full variable domain: DTGVSQNPRHKITKRGQNVTFRCDPISEHNRLYWYRQTLGQGPEFLTYFQNEAQLEKSRLLSDRFSAERPKGSFSTLEIQRTEQGDSAMYLCASSQDTTSPQQYFGPGTRLTVT.

This clonotype has ten or more counts. This chain connects TRBV6-5 to TRBJ2-1; 8 bases agree with TRBD2. This CDR3 comprises 17 residues. V dropped 0 bases and J dropped 2; count of bases not matched to a gene: 6. Germline values: CDR1 MNHEY, CDR2 SVGAGI. The CDR3 region has the DNA TGTGCCAGCAGTTACTCTACTAGCGGCCACCCCTACAATGAGCAGTTCTTC. The encoded protein is CASSYSTSGHPYNEQFF.

Worth noting for this clonotype: A much larger clone differs from this one at a single base, so this may be a read error. The rearrangement links TRBV20-1 to TRBJ2-1; 8 bases fit TRBD2. There are 16 residues in the CDR3. V gave up 0 bases and J gave up 8 bases; unmatched junction bases: 12. Germline V lookup: CDR1 DFQATT, CDR2 SNEGSKA (reference sequence). CDR3 sequence reads: CSARDISRLAPDEQFF. CDR3 sequence (DNA): TGCAGTGCTAGAGATATTAGTAGACTAGCGCCCGATGAGCAGTTCTTC.

This clonotype was seen at least ten times. V gene TRBV5-1 combines with J gene TRBJ2-3, with TRBD2 matching 7 bases. This CDR3 spans 16 amino acids. Germline-derived CDR1 and CDR2 are SGHRS and YFSETQ. Trimming removed 6 bases from V and 4 bases from J; junction bases left unmatched: 14. The CDR3 here is CASTSQGSGMADTQYF. The CDR3 DNA is TGCGCCAGCACCTCCCAGGGCAGCGGGATGGCAGATACGCAGTATTTT. Based on the CDR3 plus reference TRBV5-1 and TRBJ2-3, the full variable domain is KAGVTQTPRYLIKTRGQQVTLSCSPISGHRSVSWYQQTPGQGLQFLFEYFSETQRNKGNFPGRFSGRQFSNSRSEMNVSTLELGDSALYLCASTSQGSGMADTQYFGPGTRLTVL.

This clonotype was picked up many times. CDR3 nucleotide sequence: TGTGCCAGCACCTTAAAAGGGGTTACTGAAGCTTTCTTT. Translating it yields CASTLKGVTEAFF. This chain joins TRBV12-3 or TRBV12-4 and TRBJ1-1; the D gene is possibly TRBD1 (5 bases). V lost 7 bases, J lost 5 bases, and 14 bases lay in between. This CDR3 is 13 amino acids long.

This clonotype occurred many times. This chain uses TRBV4-2 with TRBJ1-1, with D possibly being TRBD1 (5 bases). Trimming removed 0 bases from V and 5 bases from J, with 13 bases in between. This CDR3 is built from 15 residues. The germline V gene has CDR1 LGHNA and CDR2 YNFKEQ. CDR3 sequence reads: CASSQDRGEGTEAFF. CDR3 nucleotide sequence: TGTGCCAGCAGCCAAGATAGGGGTGAGGGGACTGAAGCTTTCTTT.

With respect to this clonotype: Possible read error: a much larger clone is one base away. The CDR3 here is CASSTQQSSLYF. The DNA for the CDR3 is TGTGCCAGCAGTACACAACAGAGTTCCCTATACTTC. This rearrangement joins TRBV28 to TRBJ2-4; no clear D gene. V lost 5 bases and J lost 16, with 18 bases in between. CDR3 length: 12 residues. CDR1 is MDHEN, CDR2 SYDVKM, per germline.

This clonotype was counted a few times. The V and J genes are TRBV15 and TRBJ2-7, with a possible D match to TRBD1 (7 bases). The germline V and J ends were trimmed by 8 bases and 7 bases, with 15 bases remaining between them. This CDR3 spans 12 amino acids. CDR1 and CDR2 (germline): LNHNV, YYDKDF (reference sequence). The CDR3 DNA follows: TGTGCCACCCGTGACAGGGCGGGAGAGCAGTACTTC. This gives the protein CATRDRAGEQYF.

This clonotype was detected many times. The chain links TRBV12-3 or TRBV12-4 to TRBJ1-5, with D possibly being TRBD1 (6 bases). V was pared by 5 bases and J by 2 bases, with 13 bases between. This CDR3 contains 15 residues. CDR3 coding DNA: TGTGCCAGCAGTCCAGACAGGCGGGGCAATCAGCCCCAGCATTTT. Its translation: CASSPDRRGNQPQHF.

J is TRBJ2-1 and V is TRBV2; D not certain. Germline-derived CDR1 and CDR2 are SNHLY and FYNNEI. V was trimmed by 8 bases and J by 1 base, leaving 15 bases between them. There are 15 residues in the CDR3. CDR3 DNA sequence: TGTGCCAGCCTGGAAGGAGTCCCGTCCTACAATGAGCAGTTCTTC. Translating it yields CASLEGVPSYNEQFF.

V is TRBV19 and J is TRBJ2-5, with D hard to call. The CDR3 is made up of 14 amino acids. CDR1 LNHDA and CDR2 SQIVND come from the germline V gene (reference sequence). Deletions cut 5 bases from V and 5 bases from J, with 15 bases between. Written as DNA, the CDR3 is TGTGCCAGTAGTCTCGATCCTCGAGAGGAGACCCAGTACTTC. It encodes CASSLDPREETQYF.

This clonotype was observed many times. The J gene is TRBJ1-2, the V gene TRBV20-1, with a tentative D call TRBD1 (5 bases). Germline V gene data show CDR1 as DFQATT and CDR2 as SNEGSKA (reference sequence). Trimming removed 2 bases at V and 5 bases at J, with 9 bases between. CDR3 length: 12 residues. CDR3 sequence (DNA): TGCAGTGCTAGAAGACAGCCTTATGGCTACACCTTC. Translated, it gives CSARRQPYGYTF.

This clonotype was observed at least ten times. The rearrangement links TRBV20-1 to TRBJ2-5; maybe TRBD1 (5 bases). The CDR3 contains 15 residues. Trimming took off 0 bases at V and 5 bases at J, with 16 bases between the two ends. The germline CDR1 and CDR2 sequences are DFQATT and SNEGSKA (reference sequence). CDR3: CSARDQGLTVETQYF. CDR3 nucleotide sequence: TGCAGTGCTAGAGATCAGGGCTTGACAGTTGAGACCCAGTACTTC.